This entry lists 17 T cell receptor beta chains sequenced from one sample in a study of regulatory T cells in long-lasting Graves disease (dated by TCRdb to 2020 to 2022). Libraries came from multiplex PCR. The sequencing machine was an Illumina HiSeq 4000. iRepertoire HTBI primers and Arm-PCR amplification of CDR3 regions were used to construct TCR beta libraries. TCRdb handled the public reads itself, with Q25 trimming in fastp and clone calling in MiXCR, and kept productive beta chains. Merged by CDR3 protein, the rows form single entries marked with the most common genes and DNA. The sample table shows about 560,000 distinct CDR3 sequences, and 16% are seen once. In total, the top ten clones hold 12% of the sample. The time point label of this sample denotes: newly diagnosed GD, antithyroid drugs for less than 3 months. For both TCR sequencing and RNA sequencing, RNA was extracted from PBMCs using TRIzol.

The sample also formed part of further work on T cells in Graves' hyperthyroidism and ophthalmopathy.

Sequencing was performed on peripheral blood mononuclear cells (PBMCs), taken at new diagnosis, from a patient treated with antithyroid drugs. The receptors originated from a man aged 18 to 29 with Graves disease. Donor details come from another sample of the same person, matched by shared clones.

This clonotype has only one observation. The chain couples TRBV4-1 to TRBJ1-2; 7 positions match TRBD1. The CDR3 is 17 amino acids. The V gene's germline CDR1 is MGHRA and CDR2 YSYEKL. V was clipped by 0 bases and J by 4 bases; unmatched bases: 11. CDR3 loop: CASSQEPRRQGIYGYTF. The CDR3 nucleotides are TGCGCCAGCAGCCAAGAGCCCCGTCGACAGGGTATCTATGGCTACACCTTC.

This clonotype appeared a few times. This chain connects TRBV2 to TRBJ1-2, with D perhaps matching TRBD1 (6 bases). CDR1 and CDR2 (germline): SNHLY, FYNNEI. The V end lost 6 bases, the J end lost 0 bases, and 20 bases lay between the germline ends. This CDR3 region has 17 residues. CDR3 bases: TGTGCCAGCAGCCCACGAGGCGGGACACTCCCTAACTATGGCTACACCTTC. Protein: CASSPRGGTLPNYGYTF.

This clonotype has a count of ten or more. The rearrangement uses TRBV30 and TRBJ1-1, with unresolved D. The CDR3 consists of 15 residues. The germline V and J ends were trimmed by 1 base and 3 bases, with 15 bases remaining between them. Germline CDR1 is GTSNPN and CDR2 is SVGIG (reference sequence). The CDR3 bases are TGTGCCTGGAGTGGACTGATTACGGGAGACACTGAAGCTTTCTTT. Protein product: CAWSGLITGDTEAFF.

This clonotype appeared many times. This sequence joins TRBV4-1 and TRBJ2-7; the D gene is possibly TRBD2 (6 bases). V lost 2 bases to trimming and J lost 2 bases, with 13 bases between them. Germline CDR1 and CDR2: MGHRA and YSYEKL. There are 15 residues in the CDR3. The CDR3 nucleotides are TGCGCCAGCAGCCAAACTAGCCGGGGGACCTACGAGCAGTACTTC. Protein product: CASSQTSRGTYEQYF.

The V gene is TRBV15, the J gene TRBJ1-1, with D hard to call. Trimming pared 6 bases from V and 0 bases from J, leaving 8 bases between. CDR3 length: 13 amino acids. The V gene's germline CDR1 is LNHNV and CDR2 YYDKDF (reference sequence). CDR3 coding DNA: TGTGCCACCAGGGTCGGGGTGAACACTGAAGCTTTCTTT. Its protein product is CATRVGVNTEAFF.

This sequence joins TRBV29-1 and TRBJ2-5, with a tentative D call TRBD2 (6 bases). This CDR3 region has 14 residues. The germline gives CDR1 SQVTM, CDR2 ANQGSEA. Trimming took off 6 bases at V and 5 bases at J, with 19 bases between the two ends. This CDR3 is CSVGGAKIRETQYF. The CDR3, as DNA: TGCAGCGTGGGCGGGGCCAAAATCAGGGAGACCCAGTACTTC.

The table lists this clonotype with a few counts. The V gene is TRBV7-9, the J gene TRBJ2-7; 10 bases are a match to TRBD1. The germline V gene has CDR1 SEHNR and CDR2 FQNEAQ (reference sequence). CDR3 length equals 14 residues. V lost 5 bases, J lost 5 bases, and 6 bases stayed unmatched. The CDR3 sequence: CASSVPGQGNEQYF. The DNA for the CDR3 is TGTGCCAGCAGCGTACCGGGACAGGGGAACGAGCAGTACTTC.

This clonotype was counted at least ten times. The chain recombines TRBV27 with TRBJ1-1; TRBD1 matches 7 bases. The CDR3 loop spans 15 amino acids. Germline assignment: CDR1 MNHEY and CDR2 SMNVEV (reference sequence). The V gene end was trimmed by 3 bases and the J gene end by 0 bases; junction bases not matched to a gene: 4. The CDR3 DNA sequence: TGTGCCAGCAGTTTCAGGGGGGGATTGAACACTGAAGCTTTCTTT. Its protein product is CASSFRGGLNTEAFF.

On this clonotype: This could be a read error, since a much larger clone is one nucleotide away. The V and J genes are TRBV7-8 and TRBJ1-1, with D hard to call. The CDR3 contains 13 residues. Germline CDR1 SGHVS, CDR2 FQNEAQ. V was cut by 4 bases and J by 4 bases, with 10 bases left in between. The CDR3 sequence is CASSSTMSTEAFF. CDR3 in DNA: TGTGCCAGCAGCTCAACTATGAGCACTGAAGCTTTCTTT.

This chain uses TRBV10-3 with TRBJ1-1; D is perhaps TRBD1 (6 bases). This CDR3 comprises 15 residues. Trimming cost V 0 bases and J 1 base, with 9 bases left between them. Germline values: CDR1 ENHRY, CDR2 SYGVKD. CDR3 residues: CAISESPGANTEAFF. CDR3 in DNA: TGTGCCATCAGTGAGTCTCCAGGGGCGAACACTGAAGCTTTCTTT.

This clonotype appeared a few times. This chain connects TRBV5-1 to TRBJ2-3; no clear D gene. V shed 0 bases and J shed 5 bases, with 19 bases lying between them. The CDR3 consists of 17 residues. Germline CDR1 SGHRS, CDR2 YFSETQ. The CDR3 DNA sequence: TGCGCCAGCAGCTTGGCGTCATGGGTGGAGATGGGAGATACGCAGTATTTT. Translation gives CASSLASWVEMGDTQYF.

The chain employs TRBV13 and TRBJ1-4; possibly TRBD1 for D (6 bases). The CDR3 consists of 15 residues. Trimming stripped 7 bases from V and 4 bases from J, with 16 bases between. CDR1 and CDR2 (germline): PRHDT, FYEKMQ (reference sequence). In nucleotides, the CDR3 is TGTGCCAGCACCCTCTGGGGGGGCGTTAATGAAAAACTGTTTTTT. Its protein is CASTLWGGVNEKLFF.

The chain joins TRBV5-1 to TRBJ2-2, with TRBD2 matching 15 bases. The germline V gene encodes CDR1 SGHRS and CDR2 YFSETQ. This CDR3 has 17 residues. V dropped 4 bases and J dropped 8; count of bases not matched to a gene: 9. For the CDR3, the DNA is TGCGCCAGCAGCAGGACTAGCGGGAGGGCCGCGTCGGGGGAGCTGTTTTTT. Protein sequence: CASSRTSGRAASGELFF.

The chain is built from TRBV7-9 and TRBJ1-6, with D possibly TRBD1 on 5 matching bases. V lost 5 bases, J lost 7 bases, and 15 bases lay in between. The length of the CDR3 is 15 residues. Germline lookup yields CDR1 SEHNR and CDR2 FQNEAQ (reference sequence). This chain's CDR3 is CASSPAGGGNSPLHF. CDR3 nucleotide sequence: TGTGCCAGCAGCCCAGCGGGGGGGGGGAATTCACCCCTCCACTTT.

J is TRBJ2-3 and V is TRBV5-1, with D perhaps matching TRBD2 (6 bases). This CDR3 comprises 14 residues. V lost 0 bases, J lost 5 bases, and 10 bases lay in between. Looked up from germline, CDR1 is SGHRS and CDR2 is YFSETQ. CDR3 sequence (DNA): TGCGCCAGCAGCTTGGCGACTAGTCTAGATACGCAGTATTTT. Protein sequence: CASSLATSLDTQYF.

The chain couples TRBV7-3 to TRBJ2-2; D possibly corresponds to TRBD2 (5 bases). This CDR3 contains 13 residues. Germline CDR1 and CDR2: SGHTA and FQGTGA. V was pared by 4 bases and J by 5 bases, with 8 bases between. CDR3 protein: CASSSPGTGELFF. In DNA form, the CDR3 reads TGTGCCAGCAGCTCCCCGGGAACCGGGGAGCTGTTTTTT.

The rearrangement uses TRBV28 and TRBJ1-2, with TRBD1 as a possible D gene (6 bases). Trimming took off 4 bases at V and 5 bases at J, with 14 bases between the two ends. Germline V gene lookup returns CDR1 MDHEN and CDR2 SYDVKM. The CDR3 sequence is 14 residues long. The CDR3 region is CASSYSTGRYGYTF. As DNA, the CDR3 is TGTGCCAGCAGTTACTCTACAGGGAGATATGGCTACACCTTC.